A single sample is the source of the 20 T cell receptor beta chains below, sequenced in a study of control samples from healthy donors and cancer patients (dated by TCRdb to about 2020). The receptor library was made with the immunoSEQ multiplex PCR assay. TCRdb stores this immuneACCESS table with in-frame sequences only. Part of the clones is absent; in the studies checked, under half of the shortfall reflects unresolved V genes, and no reason is known for the rest. In all, the sample holds about 120,000 clones, and just over 90% of those were seen once. The ten largest clones represent approximately 8% of the sample. Source material: blood. The receptors come from a woman aged 18-29 years in good health.

The V call is TRBV5-4, the J call TRBJ2-3; TRBD1 matches 7 bases. Germline V gene sequence: CDR1 SGHNT, CDR2 YYREEE (reference sequence). V lost 2 bases to trimming and J lost 10 bases; unmatched junction nucleotides: 10. There are 14 residues in the CDR3. The CDR3 region is CASSFGQAFGSQYF. The CDR3 DNA reads TGTGCCAGCAGCTTTGGACAGGCCTTTGGGTCGCAGTATTTT.

As DNA, the CDR3 is TGCGCCAGCAGCTCTATGACCCTGAACACTGAAGCTTTCTTT. This translates into CASSSMTLNTEAFF. The chain has TRBV5-1 and TRBJ1-1; D remains ambiguous. CDR1 SGHRS and CDR2 YFSETQ come from the germline V gene. This CDR3 contains 14 residues. The V end lost 3 bases, the J end lost 0 bases, and 9 bases lay between the germline ends.

The chain employs TRBV3-1 (or the pseudogene TRBV3-2) and TRBJ2-6; no reliable D call. From germline, CDR1 is LGHDT and CDR2 YNNKEL (reference sequence). The V gene lost 0 bases and the J gene lost 0 bases, with 6 bases spanning the gap. This CDR3 has 16 amino acids. The CDR3 bases are TGTGCCAGCAGCCAAGAGGGCCACTCTGGGGCCAACGTCCTGACTTTC. Its protein is CASSQEGHSGANVLTF.

The chain carries TRBV13 and TRBJ2-7; D unclear. Trimming cost V 3 bases and J 4 bases, with 13 bases left between them. CDR3 length: 14 residues. The germline V gene has CDR1 PRHDT and CDR2 FYEKMQ (reference sequence). CDR3 in DNA: TGTGCCAGCAGCTTGTGGAGTGCTCCTTACGAGCAGTACTTC. This encodes CASSLWSAPYEQYF.

This sequence joins TRBV19 and TRBJ2-6; TRBD1 agrees at 9 bases. Looked up from germline, CDR1 is LNHDA and CDR2 is SQIVND (reference sequence). CDR3 length equals 18 residues. V gave up 6 bases and J gave up 0 bases; unmatched junction bases: 9. CDR3 amino acids: CASRSTGGSPSGANVLTF. CDR3 coding DNA: TGTGCCAGTAGATCAACAGGGGGCTCTCCCTCTGGGGCCAACGTCCTGACTTTC. Together with reference TRBV19 and TRBJ2-6, the CDR3 gives the full variable domain: DGGITQSPKYLFRKEGQNVTLSCEQNLNHDAMYWYRQDPGQGLRLIYYSQIVNDFQKGDIAEGYSVSREKKESFPLTVTSAQKNPTAFYLCASRSTGGSPSGANVLTFGAGSRLTVL.

The table lists this clone with a count of one. This chain joins TRBV3-1 (or the pseudogene TRBV3-2) and TRBJ1-1, with 7 bases that match TRBD1. The trim removed 1 base at V and 1 base at J, leaving 6 bases unmatched. In germline, CDR1 is LGHDT, CDR2 YNNKEL (reference sequence). The CDR3 sequence is 16 residues long. The CDR3 sequence: CASSQAAGGTNTEAFF. The DNA for the CDR3 is TGTGCCAGCAGCCAAGCGGCAGGGGGGACGAACACTGAAGCTTTCTTT.

The chain employs TRBV30 and TRBJ1-1; possible D gene TRBD1, 5 bases. This CDR3 contains 16 residues. The V and J ends lost 1 base and 5 bases respectively, with 20 bases between them. Germline lookup yields CDR1 GTSNPN and CDR2 SVGIG (reference sequence). In DNA, the CDR3 is TGTGCCTGGAGTGGAGGTTTCTTCCGCAGGGATACTGAAGCTTTCTTT. This codes for CAWSGGFFRRDTEAFF.

The V call is TRBV12-3 or TRBV12-4, the J call TRBJ1-1; TRBD1 might be the D (5 bases). The CDR3 contains 13 residues. V lost 3 bases and J lost 10, with 15 bases in between. The CDR3 spells CASSLARGSVAFF. The CDR3, as DNA: TGTGCCAGCAGTTTGGCAAGGGGTTCGGTAGCTTTCTTT.

The chain recombines TRBV5-4 with TRBJ2-5; 10 nucleotides line up with TRBD1. Per germline, CDR1 SGHNT and CDR2 YYREEE (reference sequence). The junction had 7 bases not matched to a gene; V was cut back by 4 bases and J by 4 bases. The CDR3 is made up of 15 amino acids. CDR3 nucleotide sequence: TGTGCCAGCAGCCTCGACAGGGGGCTGGGAGAGACCCAGTACTTC. It translates to CASSLDRGLGETQYF.

This chain connects TRBV7-2 to TRBJ2-1; possibly TRBD1 for D (6 bases). The V and J ends lost 3 bases and 6 bases respectively, with 15 bases between them. CDR1 is SGHTA, CDR2 FQGNSA, per germline. The CDR3 runs to 15 residues. The CDR3 DNA reads as TGTGCCAGCAGCTTCAGTCAGGGGAAAACCAATGAGCAGTTCTTC. Amino acids: CASSFSQGKTNEQFF.

This clone was seen just once. The chain uses TRBV5-1 and TRBJ1-2; weak D call: TRBD1 (5 bases). Germline V gene lookup returns CDR1 SGHRS and CDR2 YFSETQ. The V end lost 0 bases, the J end lost 4 bases, and 7 bases lay between the germline ends. The length of the CDR3 is 13 residues. CDR3 nucleotide sequence: TGCGCCAGCAGCTTGGCCGACAGCTATGGCTACACCTTC. Amino acids: CASSLADSYGYTF.

Details on this clone: An end of the junction does not agree with germline; a read error may underlie this. This chain connects TRBV6-1 to TRBJ2-1; D gene unclear. The CDR3 consists of 16 residues. The germline gives CDR1 MNHNS, CDR2 SASEGT. CDR3 amino acids: CARSDGVFGSYNEQFF. The CDR3 bases are TGTGCCAGAAGTGATGGGGTTTTCGGGTCCTACAATGAGCAGTTCTTC.

The rearrangement links TRBV6-1 to TRBJ2-7; D might be TRBD1 (6 bases). This CDR3 is built from 15 residues. Trimming shortened V by 0 bases and J by 2 bases, and 11 bases separated the two germline ends. Germline V gene lookup returns CDR1 MNHNS and CDR2 SASEGT. The CDR3 spells CASSEADSSPYEQYF. Written as DNA, the CDR3 is TGTGCCAGCAGTGAAGCGGACAGCTCGCCCTACGAGCAGTACTTC.

The chain links TRBV3-1 (or the pseudogene TRBV3-2) to TRBJ2-1; no clear D gene. Trimming left V 0 bases short and J 10 bases short, with 13 bases between. CDR3 length: 14 amino acids. From germline, CDR1 is LGHDT and CDR2 YNNKEL (reference sequence). This CDR3 is CASSQDSANAEQFF. CDR3 DNA sequence: TGTGCCAGCAGCCAAGATTCGGCTAATGCGGAGCAGTTCTTC.

The V call is TRBV6-5, the J call TRBJ2-5; no clear D. CDR1 is MNHEY and CDR2 is SVGAGI in the germline V gene. Trimming removed 2 bases at V and 5 bases at J, with 12 bases between. There are 14 residues in the CDR3. The CDR3 is CASSYGSGHETQYF. The CDR3 DNA is TGTGCCAGCAGTTACGGCAGTGGGCACGAGACCCAGTACTTC.

As to this clone: The junction and the germline gene differ at one end; a read error may be behind it. The rearrangement joins TRBV7-2 to TRBJ2-4, with 10 bases aligning to TRBD1. Germline V lookup: CDR1 SGHTA, CDR2 FQGNSA. CDR3 length equals 14 residues. In nucleotides, the CDR3 is TGTGCCAGCAGTCCCTCGACAGGGGGCCGTATTCAATACTTC. Protein product: CASSPSTGGRIQYF.

The V and J genes are TRBV7-2 and TRBJ1-6, with a tentative D call TRBD1 (5 bases). The germline CDR1 and CDR2 sequences are SGHTA and FQGNSA. The CDR3 is 17 amino acids. V lost 5 bases and J 5 bases, leaving 19 bases between the germline ends. CDR3 nucleotide sequence: TGTGCCAGCAGCCCTACACGCGGGGGGTCCCATAATTCACCCCTCCACTTT. It encodes CASSPTRGGSHNSPLHF. Supplemented by reference TRBV7-2 and TRBJ1-6, the full variable domain reads GAGVSQSPSNKVTEKGKDVELRCDPISGHTALYWYRQSLGQGLEFLIYFQGNSAPDKSGLPSDRFSAERTGGSVSTLTIQRTQQEDSAVYLCASSPTRGGSHNSPLHFGNGTRLTVT.

This chain uses TRBV24-1 with TRBJ2-1, with unresolved D. The CDR3 is 15 amino acids. Per the germline V gene, CDR1 is KGHDR and CDR2 is SFDVKD. The V gene lost 1 base and the J gene lost 6 bases, with 12 bases spanning the gap. Here the CDR3 reads CATSDFDRQLNEQFF. As DNA, the CDR3 is TGTGCCACCAGTGATTTCGATCGGCAACTCAATGAGCAGTTCTTC.

This clone was picked up one time. The chain employs TRBV5-5 and TRBJ2-7, with 14 bases that match TRBD2. The CDR3 covers 17 residues. The junction had 7 bases not matched to a gene; V was cut back by 4 bases and J by 1 base. CDR1 SGHKS and CDR2 YYEKEE come from the germline V gene (reference sequence). The CDR3 DNA reads TGTGCCAGCAGCACGGGACTAGCGGGGGCCCTATCCTACGAGCAGTACTTC. Translation: CASSTGLAGALSYEQYF.

This clone showed up just once. This chain links TRBV19 with TRBJ2-3; 9 bases agree with TRBD1. This CDR3 is built from 15 residues. From germline, CDR1 is LNHDA and CDR2 SQIVND (reference sequence). Germline trimming cut 3 bases from V and 5 bases from J; bases unmatched to any gene: 6. The CDR3 sequence: CASSILGTGLDTQYF. The CDR3 DNA reads TGTGCCAGTAGTATTCTGGGGACAGGGTTAGATACGCAGTATTTT.